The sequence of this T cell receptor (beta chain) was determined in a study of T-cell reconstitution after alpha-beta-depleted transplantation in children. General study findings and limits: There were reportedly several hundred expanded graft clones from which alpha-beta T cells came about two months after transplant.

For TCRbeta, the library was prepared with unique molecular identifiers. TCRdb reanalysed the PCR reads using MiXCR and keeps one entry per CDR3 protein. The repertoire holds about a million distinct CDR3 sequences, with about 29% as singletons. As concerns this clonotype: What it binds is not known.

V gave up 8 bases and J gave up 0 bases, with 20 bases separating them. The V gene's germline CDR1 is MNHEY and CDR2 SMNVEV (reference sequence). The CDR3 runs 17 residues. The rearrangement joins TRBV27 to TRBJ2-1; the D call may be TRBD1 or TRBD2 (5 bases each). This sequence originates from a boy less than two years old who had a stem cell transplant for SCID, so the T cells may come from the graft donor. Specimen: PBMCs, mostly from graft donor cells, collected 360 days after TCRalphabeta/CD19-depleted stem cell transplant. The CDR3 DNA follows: TGTGCCAGCGGGGGTCCTACGGGACGGATCTCCTACAATGAGCAGTTCTTC. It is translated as CASGGPTGRISYNEQFF.